This T cell receptor beta chain is drawn from a study of metastatic and nonmetastatic thyroid tumors. Across the study: Blood and tumor or nodule tissue repertoires from malignant and benign thyroid patients were compared.

Each patient came to thyroid surgery without any prior treatment (of any kind). Authors' analysis steps: Using the CDR3 differences seen across clinicopathological groups, the authors built a distant-metastasis classifier for papillary thyroid cancer, which was meant to discriminate distant-metastatic patients. TCRdb ran MiXCR on the PCR reads. Here the V and J calls rest on TCRdb's processing, not on the authors' analysis. The table shows roughly 71,000 clones, with more than 15% occurring only once. This clone was counted a few times. The CDR3 spans 15 residues. V dropped 7 bases and J dropped 0 bases, with 13 bases sitting between them. Looked up from germline, CDR1 is MNHEY and CDR2 is SMNVEV (reference sequence).

This TCR came from a female donor with papillary thyroid cancer or a benign thyroid nodule (not recorded which). Some clones in this sample may be carry-over from other donors' samples. Source material: blood. The chain combines TRBV27 with TRBJ2-1; D gene ambiguous. CDR3 DNA: TGTGCCAGCAAGATGGCGGCCGACTCCTACAATGAGCAGTTCTTC. This translates into CASKMAADSYNEQFF.